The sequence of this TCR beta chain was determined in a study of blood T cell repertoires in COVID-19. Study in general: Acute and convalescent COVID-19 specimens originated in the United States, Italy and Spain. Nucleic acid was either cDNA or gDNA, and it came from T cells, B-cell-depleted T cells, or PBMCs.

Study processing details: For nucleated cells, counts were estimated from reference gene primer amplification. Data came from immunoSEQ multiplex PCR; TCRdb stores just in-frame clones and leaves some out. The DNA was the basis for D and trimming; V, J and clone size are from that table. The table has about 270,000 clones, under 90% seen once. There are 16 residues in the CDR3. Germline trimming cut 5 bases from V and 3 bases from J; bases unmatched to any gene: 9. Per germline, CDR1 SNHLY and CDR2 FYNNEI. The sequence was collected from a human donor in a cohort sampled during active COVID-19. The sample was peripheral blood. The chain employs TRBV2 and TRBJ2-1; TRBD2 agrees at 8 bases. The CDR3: CASSYSGGGLYNEQFF. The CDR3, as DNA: TGTGCCAGCAGTTACAGCGGGGGAGGCCTCTACAATGAGCAGTTCTTC.